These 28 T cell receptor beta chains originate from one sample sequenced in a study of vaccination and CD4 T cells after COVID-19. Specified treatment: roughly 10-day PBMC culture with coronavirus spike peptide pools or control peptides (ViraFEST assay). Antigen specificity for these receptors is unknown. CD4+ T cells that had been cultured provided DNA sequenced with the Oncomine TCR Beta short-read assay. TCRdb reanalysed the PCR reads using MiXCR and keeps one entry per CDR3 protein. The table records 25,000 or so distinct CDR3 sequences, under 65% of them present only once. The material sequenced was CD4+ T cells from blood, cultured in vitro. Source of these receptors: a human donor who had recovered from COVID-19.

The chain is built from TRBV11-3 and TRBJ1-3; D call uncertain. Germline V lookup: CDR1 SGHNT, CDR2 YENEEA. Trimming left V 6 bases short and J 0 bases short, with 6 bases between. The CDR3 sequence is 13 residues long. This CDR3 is CASRTDSGNTIYF. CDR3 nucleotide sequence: TGTGCCAGCAGGACCGACTCTGGAAACACCATATATTTT. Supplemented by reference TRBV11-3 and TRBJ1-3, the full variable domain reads EAGVVQSPRYKIIEKKQPVAFWCNPISGHNTLYWYLQNLGQGPELLIRYENEEAVDDSQLPKDRFSAERLKGVDSTLKIQPAELGDSAVYLCASRTDSGNTIYFGEGSWLTVV.

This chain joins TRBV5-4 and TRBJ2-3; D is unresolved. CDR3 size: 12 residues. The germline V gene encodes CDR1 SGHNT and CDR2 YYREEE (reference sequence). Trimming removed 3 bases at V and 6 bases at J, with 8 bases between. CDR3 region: CASSSPSDTQYF. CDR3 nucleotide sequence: TGTGCCAGCAGCTCACCGAGCGATACGCAGTATTTT.

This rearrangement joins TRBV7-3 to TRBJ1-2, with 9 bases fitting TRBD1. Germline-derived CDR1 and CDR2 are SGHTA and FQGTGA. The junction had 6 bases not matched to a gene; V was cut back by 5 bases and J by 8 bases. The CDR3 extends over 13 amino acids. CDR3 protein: CASSPDRGSGYTF. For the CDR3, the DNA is TGTGCCAGCAGCCCGGACAGGGGTAGCGGCTACACCTTC.

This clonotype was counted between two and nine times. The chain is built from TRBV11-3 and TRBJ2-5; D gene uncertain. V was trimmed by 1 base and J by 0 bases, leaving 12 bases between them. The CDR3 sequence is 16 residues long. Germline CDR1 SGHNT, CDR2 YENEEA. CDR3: CASSLVGWGYQETQYF. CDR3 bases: TGTGCCAGCAGCTTAGTGGGATGGGGTTACCAAGAGACCCAGTACTTC. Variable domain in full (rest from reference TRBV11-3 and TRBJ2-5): EAGVVQSPRYKIIEKKQPVAFWCNPISGHNTLYWYLQNLGQGPELLIRYENEEAVDDSQLPKDRFSAERLKGVDSTLKIQPAELGDSAVYLCASSLVGWGYQETQYFGPGTRLLVL.

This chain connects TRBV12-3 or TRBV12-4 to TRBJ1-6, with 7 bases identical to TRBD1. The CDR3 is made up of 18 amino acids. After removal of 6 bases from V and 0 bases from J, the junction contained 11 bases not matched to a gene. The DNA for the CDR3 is TGTGCCAGCAGCCGGACAGGCATTCGGAGCTCCTATAATTCACCCCTCCACTTT. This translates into CASSRTGIRSSYNSPLHF.

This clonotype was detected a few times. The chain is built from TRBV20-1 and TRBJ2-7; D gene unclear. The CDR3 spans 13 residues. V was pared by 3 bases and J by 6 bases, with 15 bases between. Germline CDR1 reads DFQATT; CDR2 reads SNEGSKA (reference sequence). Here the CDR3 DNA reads TGCAGTGCTAGCCAACAGATGATCGGCGAGCAGTACTTC. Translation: CSASQQMIGEQYF.

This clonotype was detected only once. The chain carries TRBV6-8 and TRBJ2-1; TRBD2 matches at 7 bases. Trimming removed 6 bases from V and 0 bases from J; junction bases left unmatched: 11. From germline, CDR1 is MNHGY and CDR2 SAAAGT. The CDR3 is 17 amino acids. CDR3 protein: CASRGSGTVSSYNEQFF. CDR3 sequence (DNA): TGTGCCAGCAGGGGAAGCGGGACCGTTAGCTCCTACAATGAGCAGTTCTTC.

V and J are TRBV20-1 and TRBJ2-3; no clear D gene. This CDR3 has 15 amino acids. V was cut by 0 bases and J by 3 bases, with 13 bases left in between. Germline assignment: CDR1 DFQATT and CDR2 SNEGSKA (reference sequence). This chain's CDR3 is CSARDSAFPTDTQYF. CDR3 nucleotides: TGCAGTGCTAGAGATTCGGCTTTTCCTACAGATACGCAGTATTTT.

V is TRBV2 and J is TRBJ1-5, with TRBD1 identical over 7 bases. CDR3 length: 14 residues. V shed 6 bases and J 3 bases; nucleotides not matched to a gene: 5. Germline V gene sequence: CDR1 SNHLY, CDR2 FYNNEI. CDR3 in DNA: TGTGCCAGCAGGGCCAGGGGGACCAATCAGCCCCAGCATTTT. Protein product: CASRARGTNQPQHF.

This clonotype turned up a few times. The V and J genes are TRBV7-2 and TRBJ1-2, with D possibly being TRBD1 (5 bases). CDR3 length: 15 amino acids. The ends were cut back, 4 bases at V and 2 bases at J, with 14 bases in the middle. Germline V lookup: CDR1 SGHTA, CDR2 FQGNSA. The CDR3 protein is CASSSPLGQNYGYTF. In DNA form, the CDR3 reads TGTGCCAGCAGCTCCCCCCTGGGGCAGAACTATGGCTACACCTTC. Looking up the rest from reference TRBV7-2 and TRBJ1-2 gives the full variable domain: GAGVSQSPSNKVTEKGKDVELRCDPISGHTALYWYRQSLGQGLEFLIYFQGNSAPDKSGLPSDRFSAERTGGSVSTLTIQRTQQEDSAVYLCASSSPLGQNYGYTFGSGTRLTVV.

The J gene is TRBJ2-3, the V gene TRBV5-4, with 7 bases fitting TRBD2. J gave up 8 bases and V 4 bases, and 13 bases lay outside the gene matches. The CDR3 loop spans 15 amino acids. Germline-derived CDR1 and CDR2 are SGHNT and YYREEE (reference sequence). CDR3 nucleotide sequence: TGTGCCAGCAGCGGGCGGGAGCTTCTAAGTGTTACGCAGTATTTT. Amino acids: CASSGRELLSVTQYF.

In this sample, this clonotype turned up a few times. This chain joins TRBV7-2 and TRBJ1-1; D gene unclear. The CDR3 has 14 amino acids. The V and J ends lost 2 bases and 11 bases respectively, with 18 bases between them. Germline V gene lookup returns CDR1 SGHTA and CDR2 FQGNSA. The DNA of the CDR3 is TGTGCCAGCAGCTTATACTCAGTTCCCCCTGTCGCTTTCTTT. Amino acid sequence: CASSLYSVPPVAFF.

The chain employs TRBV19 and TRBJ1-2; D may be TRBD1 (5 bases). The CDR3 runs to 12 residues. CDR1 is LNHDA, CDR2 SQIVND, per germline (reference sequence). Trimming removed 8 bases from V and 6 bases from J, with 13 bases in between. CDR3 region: CASAGRLNGYTF. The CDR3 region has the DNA TGTGCCAGTGCGGGACGGCTCAATGGCTACACCTTC.

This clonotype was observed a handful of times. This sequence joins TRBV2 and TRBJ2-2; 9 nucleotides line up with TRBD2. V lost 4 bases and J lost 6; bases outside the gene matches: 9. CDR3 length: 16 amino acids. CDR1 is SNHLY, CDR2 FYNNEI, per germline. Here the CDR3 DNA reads TGTGCCAGCAGTGCCCCGCGGGCGGGGGGGCCCGGGGAGCTGTTTTTT. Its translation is CASSAPRAGGPGELFF.

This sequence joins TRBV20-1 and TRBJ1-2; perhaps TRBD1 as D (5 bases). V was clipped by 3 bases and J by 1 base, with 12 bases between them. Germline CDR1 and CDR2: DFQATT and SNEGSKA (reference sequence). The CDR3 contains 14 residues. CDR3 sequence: CSASTGADNYGYTF. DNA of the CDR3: TGCAGTGCTAGTACCGGGGCTGATAACTATGGCTACACCTTC.

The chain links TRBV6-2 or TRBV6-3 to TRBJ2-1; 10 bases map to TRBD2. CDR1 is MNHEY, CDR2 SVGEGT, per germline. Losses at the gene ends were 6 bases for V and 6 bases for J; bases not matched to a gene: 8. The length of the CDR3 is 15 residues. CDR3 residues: CASRRGSGGANEQFF. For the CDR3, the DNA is TGTGCCAGCAGGCGGGGGAGCGGGGGGGCCAATGAGCAGTTCTTC.

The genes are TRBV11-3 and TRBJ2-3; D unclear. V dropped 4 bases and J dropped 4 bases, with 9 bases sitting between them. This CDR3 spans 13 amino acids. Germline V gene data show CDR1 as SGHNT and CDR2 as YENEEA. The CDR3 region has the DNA TGTGCCAGCAGCTCAAGTAGTTCAGATACGCAGTATTTT. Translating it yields CASSSSSSDTQYF.

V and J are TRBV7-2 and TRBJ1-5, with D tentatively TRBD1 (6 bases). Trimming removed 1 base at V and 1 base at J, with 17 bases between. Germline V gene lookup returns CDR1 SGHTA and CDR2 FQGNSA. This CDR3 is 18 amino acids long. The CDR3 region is CASSLEQGSIGSNQPQHF. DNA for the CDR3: TGTGCCAGCAGCTTAGAACAGGGTTCTATTGGGAGCAATCAGCCCCAGCATTTT.

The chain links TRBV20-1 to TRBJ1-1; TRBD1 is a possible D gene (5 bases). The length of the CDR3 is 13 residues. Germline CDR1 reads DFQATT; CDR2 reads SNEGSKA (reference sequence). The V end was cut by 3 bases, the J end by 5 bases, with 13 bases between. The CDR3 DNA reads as TGCAGTGCTAGGGGGCCCTTCGGGACTGAAGCTTTCTTT. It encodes CSARGPFGTEAFF.

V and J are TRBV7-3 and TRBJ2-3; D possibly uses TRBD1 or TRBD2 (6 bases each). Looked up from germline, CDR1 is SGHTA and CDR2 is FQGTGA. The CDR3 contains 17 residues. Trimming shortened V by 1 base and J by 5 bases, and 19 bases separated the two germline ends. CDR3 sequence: CASSLNLRGRAGDTQYF. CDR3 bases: TGTGCCAGCAGCTTAAATCTACGGGGGCGCGCGGGAGATACGCAGTATTTT.

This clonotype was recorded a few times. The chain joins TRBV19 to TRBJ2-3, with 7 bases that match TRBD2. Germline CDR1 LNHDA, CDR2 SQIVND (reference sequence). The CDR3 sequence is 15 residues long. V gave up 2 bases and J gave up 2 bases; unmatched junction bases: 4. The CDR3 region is CASSIPGGNTDTQYF. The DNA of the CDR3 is TGTGCCAGTAGTATACCCGGGGGGAACACAGATACGCAGTATTTT.

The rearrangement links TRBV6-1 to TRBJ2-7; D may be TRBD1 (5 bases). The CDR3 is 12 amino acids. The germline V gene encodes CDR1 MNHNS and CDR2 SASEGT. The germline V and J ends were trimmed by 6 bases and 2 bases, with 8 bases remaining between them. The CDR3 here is CASSKGTYEQYF. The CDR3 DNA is TGTGCCAGCAGCAAGGGGACCTACGAGCAGTACTTC.

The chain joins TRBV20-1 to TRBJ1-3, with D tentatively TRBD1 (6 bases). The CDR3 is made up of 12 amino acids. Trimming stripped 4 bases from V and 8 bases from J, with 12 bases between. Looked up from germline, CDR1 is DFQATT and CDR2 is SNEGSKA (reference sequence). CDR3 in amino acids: CSATGQSDTIYF. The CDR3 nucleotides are TGCAGTGCTACCGGACAGAGCGACACCATATATTTT.

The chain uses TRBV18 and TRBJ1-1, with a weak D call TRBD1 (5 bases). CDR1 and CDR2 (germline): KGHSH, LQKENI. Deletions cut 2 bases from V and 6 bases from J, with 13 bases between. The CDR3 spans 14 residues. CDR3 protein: CASSPLSGKAEAFF. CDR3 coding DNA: TGTGCCAGCTCACCATTGTCAGGGAAGGCTGAAGCTTTCTTT.

The CDR3 DNA is TGTGCCAGCACCACGTCGGCCCGGGGCGGGGCTGGTGGAAACACCATATATTTT. It encodes CASTTSARGGAGGNTIYF. The chain links TRBV12-3 or TRBV12-4 to TRBJ1-3; possible D gene TRBD1, 5 bases. The CDR3 covers 18 residues. V dropped 7 bases and J dropped 3 bases, with 25 bases sitting between them.

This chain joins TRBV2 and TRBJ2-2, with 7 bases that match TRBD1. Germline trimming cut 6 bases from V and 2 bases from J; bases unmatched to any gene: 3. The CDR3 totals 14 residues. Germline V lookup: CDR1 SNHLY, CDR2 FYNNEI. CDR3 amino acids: CASRGQINTGELFF. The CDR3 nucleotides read TGTGCCAGCAGGGGACAGATAAACACCGGGGAGCTGTTTTTT.

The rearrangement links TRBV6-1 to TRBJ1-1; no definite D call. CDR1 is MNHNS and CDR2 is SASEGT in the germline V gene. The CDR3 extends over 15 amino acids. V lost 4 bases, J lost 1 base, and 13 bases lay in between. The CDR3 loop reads CASSVAWAENTEAFF. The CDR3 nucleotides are TGTGCCAGCAGTGTCGCATGGGCAGAGAACACTGAAGCTTTCTTT.

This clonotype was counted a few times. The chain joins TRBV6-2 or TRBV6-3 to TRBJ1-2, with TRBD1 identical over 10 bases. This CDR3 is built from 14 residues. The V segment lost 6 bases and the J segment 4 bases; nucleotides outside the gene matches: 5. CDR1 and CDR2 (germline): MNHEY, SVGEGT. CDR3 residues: CASRGTGDPYGYTF. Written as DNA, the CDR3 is TGTGCCAGCAGGGGGACAGGGGACCCCTATGGCTACACCTTC.